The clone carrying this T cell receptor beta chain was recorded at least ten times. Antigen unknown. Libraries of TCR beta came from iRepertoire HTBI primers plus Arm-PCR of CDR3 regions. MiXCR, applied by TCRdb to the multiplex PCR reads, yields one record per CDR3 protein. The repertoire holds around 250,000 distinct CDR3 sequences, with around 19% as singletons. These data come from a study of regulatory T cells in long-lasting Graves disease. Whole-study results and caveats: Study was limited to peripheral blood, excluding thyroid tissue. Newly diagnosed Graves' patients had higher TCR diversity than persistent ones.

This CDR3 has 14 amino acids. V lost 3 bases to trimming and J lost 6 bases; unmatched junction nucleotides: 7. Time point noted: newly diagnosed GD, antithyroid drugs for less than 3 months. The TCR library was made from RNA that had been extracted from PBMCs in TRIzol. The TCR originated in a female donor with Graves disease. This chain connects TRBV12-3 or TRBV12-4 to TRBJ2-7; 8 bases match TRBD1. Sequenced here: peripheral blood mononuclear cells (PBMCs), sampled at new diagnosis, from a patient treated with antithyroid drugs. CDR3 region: CASSFGQGLGEQYF. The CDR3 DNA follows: TGTGCCAGCAGTTTTGGACAGGGATTAGGCGAGCAGTACTTC.